This T cell receptor beta chain is drawn from a study of shared clonotypes between healthy human individuals. Profiling relied on immunoSEQ multiplex PCR, and the TCRdb table lists in-frame clones only, not all of them. Among about 680,000 clones listed, about 90% were seen once. Terminally differentiated effector memory CD45RA+ cells were excluded by CCR7 positive selection of CD45RO-negative cells. V was clipped by 1 base and J by 3 bases, with 15 bases between them. Germline V gene lookup returns CDR1 SGHDN and CDR2 FVKESK. CDR3 length: 16 residues. The receptor was isolated from a man aged 25 to 45 in good health. Source material: naive CD8+ T cells sorted from blood. J is TRBJ1-1 and V is TRBV14, with TRBD1 as a possible D gene (5 bases). The CDR3 DNA reads TGTGCCAGCAGCCAAGTCTCCTGGGGGACGGACACTGAAGCTTTCTTT. Its protein is CASSQVSWGTDTEAFF.